The T cell receptor beta chain under discussion was sequenced for a study of PD-1 blockade in classical Hodgkin lymphoma. The study's findings and limits: Researchers reported that CD4+ TCR diversity, though not CD8+, rose significantly by C4D1. Reasons behind the repertoire differences stay unclear, perhaps disease activity or earlier therapy.

Some clones are missing from TCRdb's copy, which holds only in-frame ones; the method was immunoSEQ multiplex PCR. Of approximately 17,000 clones listed, around 80% are singletons. The germline V and J ends were trimmed by 6 bases and 6 bases, with 12 bases remaining between them. The length of the CDR3 is 14 residues. The germline V gene has CDR1 SNHLY and CDR2 FYNNEI. Relapses following autologous stem cell transplantation were seen in all patients, with brentuximab vedotin exposure varying. This clone was detected once. Its antigen is undetermined. The material sequenced was peripheral blood mononuclear cells (PBMCs), taken at baseline. This sequence was found in a human donor with classical Hodgkin lymphoma. J is TRBJ1-6 and V is TRBV2; a weak D match, TRBD1 (5 bases). CDR3 DNA: TGTGCCAGCAGCGGAGGGGCGATTAATTCACCCCTCCACTTT. Translated, it gives CASSGGAINSPLHF.